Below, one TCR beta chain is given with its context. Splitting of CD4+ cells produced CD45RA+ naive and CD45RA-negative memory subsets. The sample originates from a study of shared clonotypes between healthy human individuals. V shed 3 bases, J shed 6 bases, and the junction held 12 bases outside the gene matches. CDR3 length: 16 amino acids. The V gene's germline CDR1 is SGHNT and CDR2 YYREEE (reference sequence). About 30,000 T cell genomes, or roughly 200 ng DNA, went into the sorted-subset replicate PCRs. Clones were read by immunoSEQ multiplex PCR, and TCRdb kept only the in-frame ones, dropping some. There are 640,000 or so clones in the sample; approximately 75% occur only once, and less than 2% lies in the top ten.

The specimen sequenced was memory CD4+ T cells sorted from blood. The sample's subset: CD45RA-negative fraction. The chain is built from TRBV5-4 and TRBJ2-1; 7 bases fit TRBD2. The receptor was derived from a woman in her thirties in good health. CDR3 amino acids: CASSSPTGTIFNEQFF. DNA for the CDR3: TGTGCCAGCAGCTCCCCGACCGGGACTATCTTCAATGAGCAGTTCTTC.